This TCR beta chain was observed in a study of cytomegalovirus exposure and HLA in healthy donors. Study results and caveats: Beyond CMV serostatus, there was no information to go on about immune exposure. Another analysis was done later, and it associated 15,000 or so TCR beta sequences with HLA alleles at 0.05 false discovery rate.

The primer mix had 60 Vbeta and 13 Jbeta primers. Data came from immunoSEQ multiplex PCR; TCRdb stores just in-frame clones and leaves some out. Of around 150,000 clones in the sample, about 80% were seen once. The CDR3 extends over 14 amino acids. Trimming removed 3 bases from V and 6 bases from J, with 14 bases in between. Germline loops: CDR1 LNHDA, CDR2 SQIVND (reference sequence). For this clone: Its antigen is not known.

The specimen was PBMCs. The TCR was taken from a man between 18 and 35 years old in good health and CMV-seropositive. The rearrangement joins TRBV19 to TRBJ1-1; maybe TRBD1 (5 bases). CDR3 DNA: TGTGCCAGTAGTATCGCTGTTCAGGGCCCTGAAGCTTTCTTT. This encodes CASSIAVQGPEAFF.